These 14 T cell receptor beta chains came from one sample sequenced in a study of tumor-infiltrating lymphocytes in primary liver carcinoma. From 400 to 550 ng total RNA, TCR beta cDNA was generated with a primer in the constant region. Three nested multiplex PCR rounds of slightly modified ARM-PCR generated TCR beta libraries. PCR rounds one and two used TRBV1-TRBV30 forward primers with a C-beta reverse primer for around 11 cycles each. TCRdb processed the multiplex PCR reads anew with MiXCR; each CDR3 protein has one entry. The sample consists of 330,000 or so distinct CDR3 sequences, less than 75% of them appearing once. They got blood RNA out of unsorted whole blood and also pulled out germline DNA. The source material was peripheral blood. These receptors were collected from a middle-aged man with primary liver carcinoma and hepatitis B virus infection.

Notes on this clonotype: The germline gene is not matched at one end of the junction; a read error may be the cause. The rearrangement joins TRBV10-3 to TRBJ2-7; the D gene could be TRBD1 or TRBD2 (5 bases each). The CDR3 loop spans 14 amino acids. Germline CDR1 reads ENHRY; CDR2 reads SYGVKD. The CDR3 region is CVIRSPSGTYEQYF. In DNA form, the CDR3 reads TGTGTCATCAGGAGCCCCTCCGGGACGTACGAACAGTACTTC.

Details on this clonotype: A much larger clone lies one base from this, so it may be a read error. The chain joins TRBV29-1 to TRBJ2-7, with TRBD2 matching over 13 bases. This CDR3 contains 13 residues. Germline V gene lookup returns CDR1 SQVTM and CDR2 ANQGSEA. The CDR3 coding sequence is TGCAGCGTCAGGACTAGCGGGAGCTACGAGCAGTGCTTC. Its translation is CSVRTSGSYEQCF.

V usage is TRBV28 and J usage is TRBJ2-3; D possibly uses TRBD1 or TRBD2 (5 bases each). This CDR3 region has 13 residues. Trimming left V 6 bases short and J 5 bases short, with 12 bases between. Germline V gene lookup returns CDR1 MDHEN and CDR2 SYDVKM. CDR3 loop: CASRGTLRDTQYF. In nucleotides, the CDR3 is TGTGCCAGCAGAGGGACCCTTAGAGATACGCAGTATTTT.

A note on this clonotype: This sequence may be a read error, since a much larger clone differs from it by one base. The rearrangement joins TRBV6-6 to TRBJ2-1, with 9 bases matching TRBD2. V shed 4 bases, J shed 4 bases, and the junction held 5 bases outside the gene matches. The V gene's germline CDR1 is MNHNY and CDR2 SVGAGI (reference sequence). The CDR3 has 15 amino acids. CDR3 residues: CASSSRGLAYNEQFF. CDR3 in DNA: TGTGCCAGCAGTTCACGGGGACTAGCTTACAATGAGCAGTTCTTC.

On this clonotype itself: A read error may explain this, as a much larger clone is one base away. This chain connects TRBV10-3 to TRBJ2-1; D might be TRBD1 (5 bases). Trimming stripped 6 bases from V and 5 bases from J, with 32 bases between. CDR1 and CDR2 (germline): ENHRY, SYGVKD. The CDR3 sequence is 20 residues long. CDR3 sequence reads: CAISQGAASSQGPGHNEQFF. The CDR3 DNA reads TGTGCCATCAGCCAAGGGGCGGCTAGTAGTCAAGGCCCCGGCCACAATGAGCAGTTCTTC.

This clonotype has a handful of counts. The chain employs TRBV7-9 and TRBJ2-7, with D perhaps matching TRBD1 (6 bases). This CDR3 spans 14 amino acids. The V end was cut by 8 bases, the J end by 2 bases, with 16 bases between. CDR1 and CDR2 (germline): SEHNR, FQNEAQ (reference sequence). This chain's CDR3 is CASGPWTATYEQYF. The CDR3 nucleotides are TGTGCCAGCGGACCTTGGACAGCTACCTACGAGCAGTACTTC. Full variable domain (remainder filled in from reference TRBV7-9 and TRBJ2-7): DTGVSQNPRHKITKRGQNVTFRCDPISEHNRLYWYRQTLGQGPEFLTYFQNEAQLEKSRLLSDRFSAERPKGSFSTLEIQRTEQGDSAMYLCASGPWTATYEQYFGPGTRLTVT.

The V and J genes are TRBV28 and TRBJ1-1; tentative D call: TRBD1 (6 bases). CDR1 and CDR2 (germline): MDHEN, SYDVKM. CDR3 length: 13 residues. The V end lost 6 bases, the J end lost 12 bases, and 20 bases lay between the germline ends. The CDR3 region is CASSQGAGTRTFF. In nucleotides, the CDR3 is TGTGCCAGCAGCCAAGGGGCCGGGACACGAACTTTCTTT.

Turning to this clonotype: One end of the junction does not line up with germline, which may come from a read error. This chain joins TRBV7-9 and TRBJ2-7; D may be TRBD1 (5 bases). The CDR3 consists of 14 residues. The germline gives CDR1 SEHNR, CDR2 FQNEAQ (reference sequence). The CDR3 DNA follows: TGTGCCAGCAGTTTCGCGACAGCGTCCTACGAGGAGTACTTC. Protein: CASSFATASYEEYF.

This clonotype was recorded only once. With a much larger clone just one base away, this may be a read error. This chain connects TRBV6-1 to TRBJ2-5; TRBD2 matches at 8 bases. Germline CDR1 is MNHNS and CDR2 is SASEGT. The CDR3 runs 16 residues. As DNA, the CDR3 is TGTTCCAGCACTTTTAGCGGGACCCCCGGGGAAGAGACCCAGTACTTC. Protein sequence: CSSTFSGTPGEETQYF.

Worth noting for this clonotype: This may arise from a read error, as a much more abundant clone is one base away. The chain carries TRBV12-3 or TRBV12-4 and TRBJ1-2; TRBD1 is a possible D gene (5 bases). Trimming left V 4 bases short and J 6 bases short, with 12 bases between. This CDR3 has 13 amino acids. CDR3 DNA sequence: TGTGCCAGCAGTTCCACCGGGACGAATGGCTACACCTTC. Translation gives CASSSTGTNGYTF.

V and J are TRBV30 and TRBJ2-1; D call uncertain. From germline, CDR1 is GTSNPN and CDR2 SVGIG (reference sequence). The CDR3 runs 14 residues. V gave up 3 bases and J gave up 0 bases, with 9 bases separating them. The CDR3 DNA sequence: TGTGCCTGGAGAATCCTCAGCTCCTACAATGAGCAGTTCTTC. Residues: CAWRILSSYNEQFF. Complete variable domain (other parts from reference TRBV30 and TRBJ2-1): SQTIHQWPATLVQPVGSPLSLECTVEGTSNPNLYWYRQAAGRGLQLLFYSVGIGQISSEVPQNLSASRPQDRQFILSSKKLLLSDSGFYLCAWRILSSYNEQFFGPGTRLTVL.

The rearrangement uses TRBV6-6 and TRBJ2-5; 7 bases are a match to TRBD1. Germline trimming cut 7 bases from V and 1 base from J; bases unmatched to any gene: 12. Germline CDR1 is MNHNY and CDR2 is SVGAGI (reference sequence). This CDR3 spans 16 amino acids. CDR3 in DNA: TGTGCCAGCACCCATCAGACAGGGCTTACCCAAGAGACCCAGTACTTC. Its translation is CASTHQTGLTQETQYF.

Details on this clonotype: A junction boundary mismatches the germline segment, possibly from a read error. The gene calls are TRBV4-2 and TRBJ2-7, with no clear D. Germline V gene sequence: CDR1 LGHNA, CDR2 YNFKEQ. The length of the CDR3 is 12 residues. The CDR3 reads CANSQASYGQYF. The CDR3 DNA follows: TGTGCCAACAGCCAAGCCTCCTACGGGCAGTACTTC.

The rearrangement joins TRBV12-3 or TRBV12-4 to TRBJ2-3; 8 nucleotides match TRBD2. The CDR3 length is 16 residues. Trimming removed 8 bases from V and 2 bases from J; junction bases left unmatched: 12. The CDR3 sequence is CASSSGTSFDTDTQYF. CDR3 DNA: TGTGCCAGCTCATCGGGGACTAGTTTTGACACAGATACGCAGTATTTT.